A single sample is the source of the 32 T cell receptor beta chains below, sequenced in a study of regulatory T cells in long-lasting Graves disease. Construction of TCR beta libraries relied on iRepertoire HTBI primers and on Arm-PCR targeting CDR3 regions. TCRdb called the multiplex PCR reads again in MiXCR, with one record for every CDR3 protein. Here the sample spans a few hundred thousand distinct CDR3 sequences, about 15% being singletons. Documented time point: newly diagnosed GD, antithyroid drugs for less than 3 months. The TCR library was made from RNA that had been extracted from PBMCs in TRIzol. Another study also made use of these data, one on T cells in Graves' hyperthyroidism and ophthalmopathy.

Sample: peripheral blood mononuclear cells (PBMCs), taken at new diagnosis, from a patient treated with antithyroid drugs. These receptors were collected from a woman aged 40 to 55 with Graves disease.

This clonotype came up many times. The J gene is TRBJ1-4, the V gene TRBV19, with 7 bases fitting TRBD1. Looked up from germline, CDR1 is LNHDA and CDR2 is SQIVND (reference sequence). CDR3 length equals 16 residues. V lost 7 bases, J lost 10 bases, and 18 bases stayed unmatched. DNA of the CDR3: TGTGCCAGTACTCCCACGTATCGGGACAGCAGTGGAAAACTGTTTTTT. As protein: CASTPTYRDSSGKLFF.

This clonotype was picked up many times. The CDR3 DNA follows: TGTGCCAGCAGTGGCGACAGGGGGCAGAGGACTGAAGCTTTCTTT. The encoded protein is CASSGDRGQRTEAFF. This chain uses TRBV2 with TRBJ1-1, with TRBD1 matching 10 bases. Germline CDR1 reads SNHLY; CDR2 reads FYNNEI. The CDR3 loop spans 15 amino acids. The V gene end was trimmed by 4 bases and the J gene end by 5 bases; junction bases not matched to a gene: 7.

This clonotype has ten or more counts. The chain couples TRBV2 to TRBJ2-2; 9 bases map to TRBD1. Germline assignment: CDR1 SNHLY and CDR2 FYNNEI. The CDR3 extends over 17 amino acids. The V gene end was trimmed by 7 bases and the J gene end by 6 bases; junction bases not matched to a gene: 15. CDR3: CASITGVGTGIAGELFF. The DNA for the CDR3 is TGTGCCAGCATAACTGGGGTTGGGACAGGGATCGCCGGGGAGCTGTTTTTT.

This clonotype came up a few times. The chain links TRBV6-1 to TRBJ1-1, with TRBD1 matching 8 bases. The V and J ends lost 5 bases and 10 bases, in that order; junction bases with no gene match: 12. The CDR3 totals 14 residues. CDR1 and CDR2 from the germline V gene are MNHNS and SASEGT. The CDR3 loop reads CASSTPSTGVGAFF. CDR3 bases: TGTGCCAGCAGTACCCCTTCGACAGGGGTGGGAGCTTTCTTT.

This clonotype was seen a few times. The V and J genes are TRBV5-6 and TRBJ2-7, with a possible D match to TRBD1 (5 bases). In germline, CDR1 is SGHDT, CDR2 YYEEEE. V lost 0 bases and J 0 bases, leaving 13 bases between the germline ends. This CDR3 is 16 amino acids long. The chain's CDR3 is CASSLAEGVNSYEQYF. DNA of the CDR3: TGTGCCAGCAGCTTGGCCGAAGGGGTCAACTCCTACGAGCAGTACTTC.

There are many counts of this clonotype. V gene TRBV12-5 combines with J gene TRBJ1-2; D is unclear. Germline V gene data show CDR1 as LGHNT and CDR2 as FRNRAP. CDR3 length: 12 amino acids. The V end was cut by 4 bases, the J end by 4 bases, with 7 bases between. This CDR3 reads CASGSRVYGYTF. The CDR3 bases are TGTGCTAGTGGTTCCCGGGTCTATGGCTACACCTTC.

This clonotype was observed at least ten times. The V gene is TRBV11-2, the J gene TRBJ2-3; D gene ambiguous. V shed 5 bases and J shed 2 bases, with 8 bases lying between them. This CDR3 is 13 amino acids long. Germline CDR1 is SGHAT and CDR2 is FQNNGV. CDR3 region: CASSRASTDTQYF. As DNA, the CDR3 is TGTGCCAGCAGCCGGGCCTCCACAGATACGCAGTATTTT.

This clonotype showed up many times. Here the CDR3 reads CASSLTGDEKLFF. The CDR3 nucleotides are TGTGCCAGCAGTTTGACAGGGGATGAAAAACTGTTTTTT. This sequence joins TRBV12-3 or TRBV12-4 and TRBJ1-4; 8 bases agree with TRBD1. V shed 3 bases and J 6 bases; nucleotides not matched to a gene: 0. This CDR3 is built from 13 residues.

This clonotype was recorded at least ten times. The chain employs TRBV13 and TRBJ2-7; 11 bases align to TRBD1. With V trimmed by 4 bases and J by 2 bases, 4 bases remained unmatched. The germline gives CDR1 PRHDT, CDR2 FYEKMQ (reference sequence). The CDR3 sequence is 15 residues long. This CDR3 is CASSSGTGGPYEQYF. The CDR3 DNA reads as TGTGCCAGCAGCTCCGGGACAGGGGGTCCCTACGAGCAGTACTTC.

This clonotype was observed a handful of times. The genes are TRBV27 and TRBJ2-3; no clear D gene. Trimming took off 5 bases at V and 3 bases at J, with 9 bases between the two ends. Germline assignment: CDR1 MNHEY and CDR2 SMNVEV (reference sequence). This CDR3 contains 13 residues. CDR3 sequence (DNA): TGTGCCAGCAGTATGCGCTTTACAGATACGCAGTATTTT. The encoded protein is CASSMRFTDTQYF.

This clonotype showed up just a few times. CDR3 nucleotides: TGTGCCAGCAGCAAGGGGGATCCTACTGGGGAAAAACTGTTTTTT. Protein sequence: CASSKGDPTGEKLFF. The J gene is TRBJ1-4, the V gene TRBV28, with D possibly matching TRBD1 (6 bases). The CDR3 is 15 amino acids. Germline assignment: CDR1 MDHEN and CDR2 SYDVKM. The V end lost 6 bases, the J end lost 8 bases, and 19 bases lay between the germline ends.

On this clonotype itself: This could be a read error, since a much larger clone is one nucleotide away. The chain joins TRBV5-6 to TRBJ2-7; D gene uncertain. The length of the CDR3 is 15 residues. Looked up from germline, CDR1 is SGHDT and CDR2 is YYEEEE. DNA for the CDR3: TGTGCCAGCAGCCCCCCCAGGCAGGCCGCCTACGTGCAGTACTTC. As protein: CASSPPRQAAYVQYF.

This clonotype was observed at least ten times. The chain joins TRBV27 to TRBJ1-2, with TRBD1 matching 7 bases. Germline V gene sequence: CDR1 MNHEY, CDR2 SMNVEV (reference sequence). The CDR3 consists of 14 residues. Trimming took 6 bases from V and 0 from J; bases not matched to a gene: 4. CDR3 loop: CASRRQGANYGYTF. CDR3 coding DNA: TGTGCCAGCAGGCGACAGGGAGCTAACTATGGCTACACCTTC.

Many counts were recorded for this clonotype. The V gene is TRBV5-1, the J gene TRBJ2-5, with 14 bases identical to TRBD2. CDR1 and CDR2 (germline): SGHRS, YFSETQ. With 4 bases clipped from V and 0 bases from J, the junction kept 8 bases outside the gene matches. The CDR3 has 18 amino acids. The CDR3 protein is CASSPGLAGGADQETQYF. Here the CDR3 DNA reads TGCGCCAGCAGCCCCGGACTAGCGGGAGGAGCAGACCAAGAGACCCAGTACTTC.

This clonotype was seen at least ten times. CDR3 residues: CASRQGPSSYEQYF. The CDR3 DNA reads TGTGCCAGCAGACAGGGCCCGAGCTCCTACGAGCAGTACTTC. V gene TRBV27 combines with J gene TRBJ2-7; tentatively, D is TRBD1 (6 bases). The germline gives CDR1 MNHEY, CDR2 SMNVEV (reference sequence). This CDR3 spans 14 amino acids. Deletions cut 6 bases from V and 0 bases from J, with 12 bases between.

This clonotype appeared a few times. V is TRBV7-9 and J is TRBJ2-7, with 8 bases identical to TRBD2. The V gene's germline CDR1 is SEHNR and CDR2 FQNEAQ (reference sequence). This CDR3 is built from 17 residues. The J segment lost 1 base and the V segment lost 4 bases, leaving 12 bases of the junction unmatched. The CDR3 is CASSSPTRTSTSYEQYF. CDR3 DNA sequence: TGTGCCAGCAGCTCCCCTACAAGGACTAGCACATCCTACGAGCAGTACTTC.

The V gene is TRBV30, the J gene TRBJ2-3, with 7 bases identical to TRBD1. CDR3 length: 14 amino acids. V was pared by 2 bases and J by 5 bases, with 7 bases of the junction left unmatched. The V gene's germline CDR1 is GTSNPN and CDR2 SVGIG (reference sequence). In DNA, the CDR3 is TGTGCCTGGAGTTTGAAGGGGGCCATAGATACGCAGTATTTT. Protein product: CAWSLKGAIDTQYF.

This clonotype came up once. The rearrangement links TRBV5-1 to TRBJ2-5; the match to TRBD2 covers 9 bases. This CDR3 region has 16 residues. V was clipped by 0 bases and J by 9 bases; unmatched bases: 12. Germline V CDR1 and CDR2: SGHRS, YFSETQ. The CDR3 nucleotides are TGCGCCAGCAGCTTGGGACCTCAGCGGGAGGTTGAGGCCCAGTACTTC. It specifies CASSLGPQREVEAQYF.

The table lists this clonotype with many counts. This chain links TRBV7-8 with TRBJ1-5; D possibly corresponds to TRBD1 (6 bases). Germline CDR1 SGHVS, CDR2 FQNEAQ. The CDR3 is 17 residues long. V was trimmed by 1 base and J by 2 bases, leaving 15 bases between them. CDR3 loop: CASSLDGTLHGNQPQHF. The CDR3 bases are TGTGCCAGCAGCTTAGACGGGACATTGCATGGCAATCAGCCCCAGCATTTT. The full variable domain, its missing parts supplied by reference TRBV7-8 and TRBJ1-5, is GAGVSQSPRYKVAKRGQDVALRCDPISGHVSLFWYQQALGQGPEFLTYFQNEAQLDKSGLPSDRFFAERPEGSVSTLKIQRTQQEDSAVYLCASSLDGTLHGNQPQHFGDGTRLSIL.

CDR3 sequence: CATSRASGAAFF. The CDR3 DNA is TGTGCCACCAGCAGAGCGTCCGGGGCAGCTTTCTTT. The J gene is TRBJ1-1, the V gene TRBV15, with a possible D match to TRBD1 (5 bases). The CDR3 runs 12 residues. The germline V and J ends were trimmed by 1 base and 10 bases, with 10 bases remaining between them. Germline-derived CDR1 and CDR2 are LNHNV and YYDKDF (reference sequence).

This clonotype was picked up many times. The V gene is TRBV28, the J gene TRBJ2-2, with a possible D match to TRBD2 (6 bases). V lost 5 bases and J lost 7, with 14 bases in between. From germline, CDR1 is MDHEN and CDR2 SYDVKM. The CDR3 loop spans 14 amino acids. The CDR3 loop reads CASSQTSVVGELFF. The CDR3, as DNA: TGTGCCAGCAGTCAGACTAGTGTGGTCGGGGAGCTGTTTTTT.

This clonotype was seen many times. The CDR3 nucleotides read TGTGCCACCAGCAGTCTGCAGGGGGATCCCTACGAGCAGTACTTC. As protein: CATSSLQGDPYEQYF. This rearrangement joins TRBV15 to TRBJ2-7; 7 nucleotides match TRBD1. Per the germline V gene, CDR1 is LNHNV and CDR2 is YYDKDF (reference sequence). V shed 3 bases, J shed 2 bases, and the junction held 7 bases outside the gene matches. The CDR3 totals 15 residues.

In its sample, this clonotype was seen many times. V gene TRBV24-1 combines with J gene TRBJ2-3, with D perhaps matching TRBD1 (6 bases). Germline CDR1 and CDR2: KGHDR and SFDVKD. V was cut by 4 bases and J by 4 bases, with 17 bases left in between. This CDR3 spans 16 amino acids. CDR3 sequence reads: CATSEPRTAGADTQYF. The CDR3 bases are TGTGCCACCAGTGAGCCCCGGACCGCAGGGGCAGATACGCAGTATTTT.

This clonotype has only a few counts. This rearrangement joins TRBV19 to TRBJ2-1; 13 bases match TRBD2. Germline loops: CDR1 LNHDA, CDR2 SQIVND (reference sequence). This CDR3 has 17 amino acids. V shed 6 bases, J shed 1 base, and the junction held 6 bases outside the gene matches. CDR3 coding DNA: TGTGCCAGTAGGACCGGGACTAGCGGGAATTCCTACAATGAGCAGTTCTTC. Residues: CASRTGTSGNSYNEQFF.

The V gene is TRBV10-1, the J gene TRBJ2-7; 10 bases match TRBD2. Germline V gene sequence: CDR1 WNHNN, CDR2 SYGVQD (reference sequence). The CDR3 covers 13 residues. The J segment lost 3 bases and the V segment lost 5 bases, leaving 1 base of the junction unmatched. The CDR3 DNA reads TGCGCCAGCAGTTCTAGCGGGAGCTACGAGCAGTACTTC. Translated: CASSSSGSYEQYF.

A note on this clonotype: One junction end does not reproduce the germline sequence, and a read error may be involved. This chain links TRBV4-1 with TRBJ2-5; possible D gene TRBD1, 6 bases. The CDR3 contains 16 residues. Per the germline V gene, CDR1 is MGHRA and CDR2 is YSYEKL. CDR3 protein: CTSSQTQGFEQETQYF. The CDR3 nucleotides are TGCACCAGCAGCCAAACACAGGGCTTTGAACAAGAGACCCAGTACTTC.

The gene calls are TRBV20-1 and TRBJ2-1, with 8 positions matching TRBD2. Germline CDR1 DFQATT, CDR2 SNEGSKA (reference sequence). The CDR3 is 18 amino acids. Trimming at V came to 3 bases and at J to 3 bases, leaving 16 bases not matched to a gene. This CDR3 reads CSARAAEASGRHYNEQFF. The CDR3 nucleotides are TGCAGTGCTAGGGCCGCAGAGGCTAGCGGGCGACACTACAATGAGCAGTTCTTC.

Ten or more counts support this clonotype. This chain joins TRBV10-3 and TRBJ1-1; TRBD1 matches 11 bases. Germline trimming cut 6 bases from V and 5 bases from J; bases unmatched to any gene: 5. Germline CDR1 is ENHRY and CDR2 is SYGVKD. The CDR3 extends over 14 amino acids. The CDR3 sequence: CAIRGTGGDTEAFF. CDR3 sequence (DNA): TGTGCCATCAGGGGGACAGGGGGAGATACTGAAGCTTTCTTT.

This clonotype has more than one count but fewer than ten. The genes are TRBV15 and TRBJ1-5, with D unresolved. The germline V and J ends were trimmed by 0 bases and 7 bases, with 13 bases remaining between them. The CDR3 extends over 15 amino acids. Germline CDR1 LNHNV, CDR2 YYDKDF (reference sequence). CDR3 bases: TGTGCCACCAGCAGAGACAGGTACCTCGGCCAGCCCCAGCATTTT. This translates into CATSRDRYLGQPQHF.

The chain carries TRBV19 and TRBJ1-6; D perhaps matches TRBD1 (5 bases). Between the trimmed V and J ends, which lost 0 bases and 10 bases, there was a span of 16 bases. The germline V gene has CDR1 LNHDA and CDR2 SQIVND (reference sequence). This CDR3 is 16 amino acids long. The CDR3 nucleotides are TGTGCCAGTAGTATAGATCCCCCAGGGAGAGGATCACCCCTCCACTTT. Its translation: CASSIDPPGRGSPLHF.

This clonotype was seen many times. V is TRBV9 and J is TRBJ1-4; D possibly corresponds to TRBD1 (5 bases). The CDR3 consists of 15 residues. Germline CDR1 and CDR2: SGDLS and YYNGEE. V lost 3 bases to trimming and J lost 3 bases, with 12 bases between them. The CDR3 protein is CASSAPRAPNEKLFF. The CDR3 nucleotides are TGTGCCAGCAGCGCCCCCAGGGCCCCTAATGAAAAACTGTTTTTT.

This clonotype was picked up many times. J is TRBJ2-7 and V is TRBV5-1; 11 nucleotides match TRBD1. V shed 4 bases, J shed 0 bases, and the junction held 3 bases outside the gene matches. This CDR3 contains 15 residues. The germline V gene has CDR1 SGHRS and CDR2 YFSETQ. The CDR3 DNA follows: TGCGCCAGCAGCCGGGGGACAGGGGGCTCCTACGAGCAGTACTTC. Its protein product is CASSRGTGGSYEQYF.